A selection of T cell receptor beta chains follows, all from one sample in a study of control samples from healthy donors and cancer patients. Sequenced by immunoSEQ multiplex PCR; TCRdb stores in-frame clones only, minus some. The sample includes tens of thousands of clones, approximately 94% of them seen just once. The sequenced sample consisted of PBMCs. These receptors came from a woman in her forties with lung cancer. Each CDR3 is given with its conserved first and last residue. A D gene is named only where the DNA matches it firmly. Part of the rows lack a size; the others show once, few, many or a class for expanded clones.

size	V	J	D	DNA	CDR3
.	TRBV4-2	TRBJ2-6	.	TGTGCCAGCAGTCAAGAGGGGACATTCGTCTCTGGGGCCAACGTCCTGACTTTC	CASSQEGTFVSGANVLTF
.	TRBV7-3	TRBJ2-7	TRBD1	TGTGCCAGCAGCCGTACCGGGACAGGGGGTTTCTCCTACGAGCAGTACTTC	CASSRTGTGGFSYEQYF
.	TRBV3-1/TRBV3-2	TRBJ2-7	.	TGTGCCAGCAGCCAAGGCTCCCTATTGGGGACCCATGACGAGCAGTACTTC	CASSQGSLLGTHDEQYF
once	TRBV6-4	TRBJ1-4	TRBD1	TGTGCCAGCAGTGTACAGGGGGCTAGCGGAAAACTGTTTTTT	CASSVQGASGKLFF
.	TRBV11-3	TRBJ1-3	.	TGTGCCAGCAGCCGGCCGGCTGGAAACACCATATATTTT	CASSRPAGNTIYF
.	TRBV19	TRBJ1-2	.	TGTGCCAGTAGTAGTCCGGGATATGGCTACACCTTC	CASSSPGYGYTF
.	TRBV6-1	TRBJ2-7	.	TGTGCCAGCAGTGCTCTCAGGACGGAGAGGAAGTACGAGCAGTACTTC	CASSALRTERKYEQYF
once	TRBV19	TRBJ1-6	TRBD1	TGTGCCAGTAGTCCAGGCCCCGGGACAGGGAATTTCTATAATTCACCCCTCCACTTT	CASSPGPGTGNFYNSPLHF
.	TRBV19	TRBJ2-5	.	TGTGCCACCACACCTGACGGACCATCGCCCGGTCACCAGTACTTC	CATTPDGPSPGHQYF
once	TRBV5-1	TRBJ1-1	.	TGCGCCAGCAGCTTGGCTGGGGCCACTGAAGCTTTCTTT	CASSLAGATEAFF
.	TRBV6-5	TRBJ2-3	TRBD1	TGTGCCAGCAGTCCTTCCGGACAGGGGGATACGCAGTATTTT	CASSPSGQGDTQYF
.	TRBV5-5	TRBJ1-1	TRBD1	TGTGCCAGCAGCTCCCTAGATCTGACAGGGGGCCTTTCTCTCACTGAAGCTTTCTTT	CASSSLDLTGGLSLTEAFF
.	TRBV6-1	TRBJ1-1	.	TGTGCCAGCAGCCTTGGAGGGGGCACTGAAGCTTTCTTT	CASSLGGGTEAFF
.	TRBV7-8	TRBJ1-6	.	TGTGCCAGCAGCTCCGACAGAGATTCCTATAATTCACCCCTCCACTTT	CASSSDRDSYNSPLHF
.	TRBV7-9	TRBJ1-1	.	TGTGCCAGCAGACCTAAAGACAGGATAAACACTGAAGCTTTCTTT	CASRPKDRINTEAFF
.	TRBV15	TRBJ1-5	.	TGTGCCACAGGACCGGGCAATCAGCCCCAGCATTTT	CATGPGNQPQHF
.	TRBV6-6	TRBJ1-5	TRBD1	TGTGCCAGCAGGGGGACAGGGGGCTTGCATCAGCCCCAGCATTTT	CASRGTGGLHQPQHF
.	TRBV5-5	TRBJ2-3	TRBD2	TGTGCCAGCAGCTTAGAGTCGTTTAGCGGGGGGGCAACAGATACGCAGTATTTT	CASSLESFSGGATDTQYF
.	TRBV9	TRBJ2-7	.	TGTGCCAGCAGCGTAGAGGGGAACGAGCAGTACTTC	CASSVEGNEQYF
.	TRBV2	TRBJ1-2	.	TGTGCCAGCAGTGATCGAAGGAACTATGGCTACACCTTC	CASSDRRNYGYTF
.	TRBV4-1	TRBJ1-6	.	TGCGCCAGCAGCCAAGATTTTGAAGGGGGTAGATCTAATTCACCCCTCCACTTT	CASSQDFEGGRSNSPLHF
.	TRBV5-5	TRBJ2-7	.	TGTGCCAGCAGCTCCGACAGTACCTACGAGCAGTACTTC	CASSSDSTYEQYF
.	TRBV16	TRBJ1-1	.	TGTGCCAGCAGCCAAGTTTTAAGGACAGAGAACACTGAAGCTTTCTTT	CASSQVLRTENTEAFF
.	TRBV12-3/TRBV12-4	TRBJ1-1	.	TGTGCCAGCACTAGGGACGGGGATCGTGAAGCTTTCTTT	CASTRDGDREAFF
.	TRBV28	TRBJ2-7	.	TGTGCCAGCAGTTTAGTGGGGTATGGGTTCTACGAGCAGTACTTC	CASSLVGYGFYEQYF
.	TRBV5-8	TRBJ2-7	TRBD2	TGTGCCAGCAGCCCGCGACTAGCGGGGGATATCTACGAGCAGTACTTC	CASSPRLAGDIYEQYF
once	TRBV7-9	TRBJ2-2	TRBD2	TGTGCCAGCAGCTTAGCGCGGCTAGCGGGGGTCAACACCGGGGAGCTGTTTTTT	CASSLARLAGVNTGELFF
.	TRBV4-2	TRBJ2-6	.	TGTGCCAGCAGCCAAGACGAAAAGTCCTCTGGGGCCAACGTCCTGACTTTC	CASSQDEKSSGANVLTF
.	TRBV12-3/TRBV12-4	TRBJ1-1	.	TGTGCCAGCAATACGGGACAGAACACTGAAGCTTTCTTT	CASNTGQNTEAFF
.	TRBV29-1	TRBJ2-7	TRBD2	TGCAGCGCTGGGACGGGGGGCTCCTACGAGCAGTACTTC	CSAGTGGSYEQYF
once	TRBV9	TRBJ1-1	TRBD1	TGTGCCAGCAGCGTACAGGGGGGAAACACTGAAGCTTTCTTT	CASSVQGGNTEAFF